This T cell receptor (beta chain) derives from a study of response to subunit inactivated influenza vaccine. Notes on the study in general: With each seasonal influenza vaccination, the authors suggested, few new T cells are recruited.

The V gene end was trimmed by 4 bases and the J gene end by 1 base; junction bases not matched to a gene: 4. Germline V gene sequence: CDR1 SEHNR, CDR2 FQNEAQ (reference sequence). The CDR3 consists of 16 residues. TCRdb re-called the RT-PCR reads with MiXCR, one entry per CDR3 protein. This table holds 750,000 to 850,000 distinct CDR3 sequences, roughly 18% found once. Turning to this clonotype: Its cognate antigen is unknown.

The V gene is TRBV7-9, the J gene TRBJ2-1; 10 bases match TRBD2. The receptor comes from a man aged 50-60 years who received an inactivated influenza vaccine. The sample here was PBMCs from blood, taken roughly 5 days after vaccination. CDR3 DNA: TGTGCCAGCAGCTCACTAGCGGGGATATCCTACAATGAGCAGTTCTTC. It specifies CASSSLAGISYNEQFF. Full variable domain (rest looked up from reference TRBV7-9 and TRBJ2-1): DTGVSQNPRHKITKRGQNVTFRCDPISEHNRLYWYRQTLGQGPEFLTYFQNEAQLEKSRLLSDRFSAERPKGSFSTLEIQRTEQGDSAMYLCASSSLAGISYNEQFFGPGTRLTVL.